This TCR beta chain was identified during a study of PD-1 blockade in mismatch repair-deficient tumors. The protocol was immunoSEQ multiplex PCR, while the TCRdb copy is restricted to in-frame clones and leaves out a portion. The sample contains 17,000 or so clones, 75% to 90% of which appear only once. The CDR3 spans 13 residues. V lost 7 bases, J lost 2 bases, and 13 bases lay in between. Germline values: CDR1 SGDLS, CDR2 YYNGEE. Study-wide results and caveats: Tumor-resident clones, often undetectable pretreatment in blood, expanded then contracted after pembrolizumab.

Of note for this clone: As yet, its antigen is unknown.

This specimen was PBMCs, taken about 22 weeks after starting pembrolizumab. This clonotype was obtained from an adult with mismatch repair-deficient cancer. The rearrangement links TRBV9 to TRBJ2-7; D may be TRBD1 (6 bases). The CDR3 DNA sequence: TGTGCCAGCGGAAGACAGGATGCCTACGAGCAGTACTTC. Its protein product is CASGRQDAYEQYF.